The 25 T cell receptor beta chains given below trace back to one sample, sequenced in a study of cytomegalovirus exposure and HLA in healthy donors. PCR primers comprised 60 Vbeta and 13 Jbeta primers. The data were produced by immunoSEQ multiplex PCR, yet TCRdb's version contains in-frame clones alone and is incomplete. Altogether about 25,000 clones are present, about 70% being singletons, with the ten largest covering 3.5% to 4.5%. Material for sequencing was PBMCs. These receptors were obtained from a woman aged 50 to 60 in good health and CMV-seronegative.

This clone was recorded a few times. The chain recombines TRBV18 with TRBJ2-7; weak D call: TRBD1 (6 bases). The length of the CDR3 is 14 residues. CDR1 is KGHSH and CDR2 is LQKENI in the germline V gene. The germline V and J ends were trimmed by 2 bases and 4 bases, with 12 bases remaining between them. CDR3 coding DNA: TGTGCCAGCTCACCATGGTCACAGGGTTACGAGCAGTACTTC. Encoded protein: CASSPWSQGYEQYF.

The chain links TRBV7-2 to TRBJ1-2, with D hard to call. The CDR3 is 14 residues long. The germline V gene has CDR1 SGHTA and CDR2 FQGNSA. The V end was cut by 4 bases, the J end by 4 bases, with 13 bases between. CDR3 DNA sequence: TGTGCCAGCAGCTCCCGGGTCGCCGTCTATGGCTACACCTTC. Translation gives CASSSRVAVYGYTF. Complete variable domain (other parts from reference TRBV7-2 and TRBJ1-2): GAGVSQSPSNKVTEKGKDVELRCDPISGHTALYWYRQSLGQGLEFLIYFQGNSAPDKSGLPSDRFSAERTGGSVSTLTIQRTQQEDSAVYLCASSSRVAVYGYTFGSGTRLTVV.

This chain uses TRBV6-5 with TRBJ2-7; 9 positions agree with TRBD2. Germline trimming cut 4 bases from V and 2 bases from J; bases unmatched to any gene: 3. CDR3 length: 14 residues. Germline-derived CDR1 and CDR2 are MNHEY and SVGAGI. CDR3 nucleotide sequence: TGTGCCAGCAGTTTGCGGGAGGGCCCCTACGAGCAGTACTTC. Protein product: CASSLREGPYEQYF.

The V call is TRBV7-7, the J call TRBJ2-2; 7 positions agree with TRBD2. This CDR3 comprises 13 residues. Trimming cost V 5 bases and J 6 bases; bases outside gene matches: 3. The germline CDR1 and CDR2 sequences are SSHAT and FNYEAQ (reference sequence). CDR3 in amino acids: CASSTRGAGELFF. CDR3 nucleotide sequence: TGTGCCAGCAGCACCCGGGGGGCCGGGGAGCTGTTTTTT.

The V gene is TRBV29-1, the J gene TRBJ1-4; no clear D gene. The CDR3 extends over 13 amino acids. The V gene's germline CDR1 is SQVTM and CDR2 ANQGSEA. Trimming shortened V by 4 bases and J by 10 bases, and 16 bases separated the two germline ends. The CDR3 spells CSVGQKDLGKLFF. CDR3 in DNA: TGCAGCGTTGGACAAAAGGACTTGGGAAAACTGTTTTTT.

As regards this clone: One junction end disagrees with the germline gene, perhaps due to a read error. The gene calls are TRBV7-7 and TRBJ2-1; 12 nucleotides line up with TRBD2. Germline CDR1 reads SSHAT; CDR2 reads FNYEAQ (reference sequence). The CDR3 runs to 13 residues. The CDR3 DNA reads TGTGCTAGCAGCAGGACTAGCGGGACTGAGCAGTTCTTC. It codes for CASSRTSGTEQFF.

The chain's CDR3 is CASSLVTGQSHQPQHF. CDR3 DNA sequence: TGTGCCAGCAGCTTGGTTACGGGACAGAGCCATCAGCCCCAGCATTTT. The chain carries TRBV5-4 and TRBJ1-5; 7 nucleotides line up with TRBD1. V lost 0 bases and J lost 5; bases outside the gene matches: 8. The CDR3 length is 16 residues. CDR1 is SGHNT, CDR2 YYREEE, per germline (reference sequence).

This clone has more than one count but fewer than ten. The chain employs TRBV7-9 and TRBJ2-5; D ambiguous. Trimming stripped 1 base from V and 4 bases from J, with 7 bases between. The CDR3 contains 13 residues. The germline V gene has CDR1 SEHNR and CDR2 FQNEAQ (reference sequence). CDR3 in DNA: TGTGCCAGCAGCTTAGTATCCCCAGAGACCCAGTACTTC. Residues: CASSLVSPETQYF. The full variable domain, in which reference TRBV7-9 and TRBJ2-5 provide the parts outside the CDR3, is DTGVSQNPRHKITKRGQNVTFRCDPISEHNRLYWYRQTLGQGPEFLTYFQNEAQLEKSRLLSDRFSAERPKGSFSTLEIQRTEQGDSAMYLCASSLVSPETQYFGPGTRLLVL.

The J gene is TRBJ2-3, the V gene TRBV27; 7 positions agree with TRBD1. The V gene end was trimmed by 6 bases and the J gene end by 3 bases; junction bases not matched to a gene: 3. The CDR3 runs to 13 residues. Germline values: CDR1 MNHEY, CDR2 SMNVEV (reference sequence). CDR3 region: CASRDRPTDTQYF. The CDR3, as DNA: TGTGCCAGCAGGGACAGGCCGACAGATACGCAGTATTTT.

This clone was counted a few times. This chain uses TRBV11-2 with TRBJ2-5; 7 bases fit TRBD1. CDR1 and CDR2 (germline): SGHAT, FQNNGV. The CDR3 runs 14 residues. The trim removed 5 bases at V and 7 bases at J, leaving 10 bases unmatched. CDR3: CASSDTTGALTQYF. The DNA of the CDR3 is TGTGCCAGCAGCGATACTACAGGGGCGTTGACCCAGTACTTC.

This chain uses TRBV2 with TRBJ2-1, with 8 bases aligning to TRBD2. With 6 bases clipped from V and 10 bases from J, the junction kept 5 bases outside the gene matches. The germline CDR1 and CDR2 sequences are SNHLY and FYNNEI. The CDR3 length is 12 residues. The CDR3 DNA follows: TGTGCCAGCAGGGCACTAGCGGAGGAGCAGTTCTTC. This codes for CASRALAEEQFF.

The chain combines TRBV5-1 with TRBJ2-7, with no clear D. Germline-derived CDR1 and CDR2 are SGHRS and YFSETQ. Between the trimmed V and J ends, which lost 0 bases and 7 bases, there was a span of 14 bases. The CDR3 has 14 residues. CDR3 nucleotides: TGCGCCAGCAGCTTGGAGTGGCCCCCCAGGGAGCAGTACTTC. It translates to CASSLEWPPREQYF.

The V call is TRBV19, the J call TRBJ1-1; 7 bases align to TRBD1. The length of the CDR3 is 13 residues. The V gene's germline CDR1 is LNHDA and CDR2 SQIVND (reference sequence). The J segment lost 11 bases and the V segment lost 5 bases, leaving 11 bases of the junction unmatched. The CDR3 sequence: CASSLRDSRVAFF. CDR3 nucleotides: TGTGCCAGTAGTTTACGGGACAGTCGTGTCGCTTTCTTT.

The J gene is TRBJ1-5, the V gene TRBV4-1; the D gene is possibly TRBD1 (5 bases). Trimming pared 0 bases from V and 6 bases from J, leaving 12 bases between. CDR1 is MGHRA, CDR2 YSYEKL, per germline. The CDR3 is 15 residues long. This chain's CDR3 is CASSQDGAGVQPQHF. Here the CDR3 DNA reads TGCGCCAGCAGCCAAGATGGGGCAGGCGTTCAGCCCCAGCATTTT.

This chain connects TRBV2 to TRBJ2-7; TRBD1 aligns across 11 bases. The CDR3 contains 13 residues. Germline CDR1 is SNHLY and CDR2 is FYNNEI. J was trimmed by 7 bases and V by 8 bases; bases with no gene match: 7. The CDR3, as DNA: TGTGCCAGCCTCGGGACAGGGGGGGGAGAGCAGTACTTC. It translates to CASLGTGGGEQYF.

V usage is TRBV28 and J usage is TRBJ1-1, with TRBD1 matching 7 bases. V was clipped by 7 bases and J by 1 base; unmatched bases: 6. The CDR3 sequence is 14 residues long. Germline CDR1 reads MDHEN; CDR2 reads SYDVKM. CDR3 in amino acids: CASTHKGANTEAFF. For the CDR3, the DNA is TGTGCCAGCACCCATAAGGGGGCGAACACTGAAGCTTTCTTT.

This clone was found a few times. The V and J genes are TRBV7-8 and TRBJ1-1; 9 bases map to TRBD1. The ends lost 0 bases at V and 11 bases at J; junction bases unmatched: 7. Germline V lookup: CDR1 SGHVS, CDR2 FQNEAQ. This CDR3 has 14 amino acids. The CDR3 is CASSLAGTGFSAFF. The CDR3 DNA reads TGTGCCAGCAGCTTAGCCGGGACAGGGTTTTCGGCTTTCTTT.

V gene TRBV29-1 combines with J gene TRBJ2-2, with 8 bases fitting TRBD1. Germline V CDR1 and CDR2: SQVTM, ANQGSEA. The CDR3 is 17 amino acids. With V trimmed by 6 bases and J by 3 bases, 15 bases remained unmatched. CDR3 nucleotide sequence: TGCAGCGTCGCGGACAGGGCTCCGAACACCTACACCGGGGAGCTGTTTTTT. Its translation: CSVADRAPNTYTGELFF.

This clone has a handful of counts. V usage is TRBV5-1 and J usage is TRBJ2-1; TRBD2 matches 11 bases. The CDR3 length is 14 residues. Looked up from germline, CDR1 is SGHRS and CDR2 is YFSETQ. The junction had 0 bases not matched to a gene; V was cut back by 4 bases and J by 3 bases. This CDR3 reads CASSGTSGYNEQFF. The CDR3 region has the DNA TGCGCCAGCAGCGGGACTAGCGGCTACAATGAGCAGTTCTTC.

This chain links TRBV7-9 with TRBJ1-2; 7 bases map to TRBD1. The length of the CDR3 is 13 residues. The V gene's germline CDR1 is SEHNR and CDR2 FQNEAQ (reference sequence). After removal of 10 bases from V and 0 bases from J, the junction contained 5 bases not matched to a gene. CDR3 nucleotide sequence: TGTGCCACAGGGGGTAAAGCTAACTATGGCTACACCTTC. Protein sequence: CATGGKANYGYTF.

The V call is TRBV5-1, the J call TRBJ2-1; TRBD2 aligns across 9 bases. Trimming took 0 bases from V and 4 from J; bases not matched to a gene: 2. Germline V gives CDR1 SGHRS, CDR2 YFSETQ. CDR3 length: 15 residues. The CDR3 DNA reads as TGCGCCAGCAGCTTGGCTAGCGGGACATACAATGAGCAGTTCTTC. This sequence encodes CASSLASGTYNEQFF.

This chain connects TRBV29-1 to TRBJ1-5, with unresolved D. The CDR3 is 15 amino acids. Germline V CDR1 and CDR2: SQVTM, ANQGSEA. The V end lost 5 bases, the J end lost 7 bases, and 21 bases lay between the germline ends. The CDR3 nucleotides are TGCAGCGTTAGAGAGGCCGGGATGGCTGGCCAGCCCCAGCATTTT. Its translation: CSVREAGMAGQPQHF.

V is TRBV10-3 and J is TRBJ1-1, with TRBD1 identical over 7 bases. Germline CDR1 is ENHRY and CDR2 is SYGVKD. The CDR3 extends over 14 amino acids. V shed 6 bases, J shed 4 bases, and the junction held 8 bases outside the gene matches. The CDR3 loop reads CAIRGSGGGTEAFF. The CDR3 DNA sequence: TGTGCCATCAGGGGCTCAGGGGGTGGCACTGAAGCTTTCTTT.

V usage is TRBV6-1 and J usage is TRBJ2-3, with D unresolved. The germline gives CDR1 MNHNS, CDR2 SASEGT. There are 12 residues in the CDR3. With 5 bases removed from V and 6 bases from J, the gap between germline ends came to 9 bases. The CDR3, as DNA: TGTGCCAGCAGTTTCTCTAGTGATACGCAGTATTTT. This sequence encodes CASSFSSDTQYF.

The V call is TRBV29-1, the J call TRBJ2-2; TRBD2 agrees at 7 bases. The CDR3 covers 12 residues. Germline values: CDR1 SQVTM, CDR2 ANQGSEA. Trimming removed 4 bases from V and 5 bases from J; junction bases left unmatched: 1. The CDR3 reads CSVGEGTGELFF. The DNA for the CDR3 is TGCAGCGTTGGGGAGGGTACCGGGGAGCTGTTTTTT.